The entry that follows covers one TCR beta chain sequence. This clone was observed a handful of times. Its recognized antigen is unknown. Per-base quality was not reported, and no clone a single base away is much larger than it. No treatment had been received by any patient before thyroid surgery. Using T-cell receptor beta sequencing, the study looked back at clinical samples from patients collected from about 2011 to 2018. These data are taken from a study of metastatic and nonmetastatic thyroid tumors (dated by TCRdb to about 2020). Context from the whole study: For patients with malignant and with benign thyroid disease, the researchers compared repertoires between peripheral blood samples and tumor or nodule tissue samples.

Findings and caveats that apply to the study as a whole: In both blood and tumor samples, malignant tumors were reported to have significantly higher TCR beta diversity than benign nodules.

Receptor amplification or capture employed PCR. Sequencing relied on an Illumina HiSeq 4000. High-throughput sequencing was used to profile the CDR3 region of the TCR beta-chain in every patient. The original pipeline was this. CDR3 differences across clinicopathological groups were used to build a classifier for discriminating distant-metastatic papillary thyroid cancer patients. To measure repertoire diversity the researchers used the Shannon index, while the Morisita-Horn index served to gauge how similar the tumor and blood repertoires were. TCRdb trimmed the raw reads at Q25, called clones with MiXCR and kept productive beta chains. TCRdb's processing, not the authors' own work, is the source of the V and J calls. The sample table shows tens of thousands of clones, and 20% to 25% are seen once. 4.4% of the sample is held by the ten biggest clonotypes. Sequencing used adjacent normal tissue. This TCR derives from a female donor with papillary thyroid cancer or a benign thyroid nodule (not recorded which). Some clones in this sample may be carry-over from other donors' samples.

CDR3 reads: CASSPLRDTQYF. In nucleotide form, the sequence is TGTGCCAGCAGTCCCCTTCGGGATACGCAGTATTTT. The sequence links TRBV6-2 or TRBV6-3 to TRBJ2-3, with no D gene named confidently. The germline V gene provides CDR1 MNHEY and CDR2 SVGEGT. Deletion took 5 bases off V and 6 bases off J, with a span of 9 bases between the germline ends. From cysteine to phenylalanine, the CDR3 is 12 amino acids long. Of the read, only the CDR3 DNA is kept; its 36 bases are in frame from base 1.